This note documents a single TCR beta chain sequence. Method: immunoSEQ multiplex PCR; TCRdb's copy keeps in-frame clones and lacks some. The sample holds 430,000 or so clones, roughly 90% seen once. These data are taken from a study of Ad26.COV2.S vaccination and SARS-CoV-2 variants. CDR3 size: 15 residues. The V gene's germline CDR1 is MNHEY and CDR2 SVGAGI. The ends were cut back, 6 bases at V and 2 bases at J, with 16 bases in the middle. Treatment in this sample: about 20 received Ad26.COV2.S at low or high dose, single or two shots; 5 received placebo; per-sample allocation not given. Specimen acquisition occurred on day 63 following the initial vaccine or placebo injection.

The source of this sequence is a person aged 18-60 years who received the Ad26.COV2.S COVID-19 vaccine or a placebo. The chain joins TRBV6-5 to TRBJ2-5, with D perhaps matching TRBD1 (5 bases). The sample consisted of peripheral blood, taken in a trial of Ad26.COV2.S vaccine versus placebo. The CDR3 nucleotides read TGTGCCAGCAGCAGGGCCGCAGAAGAACAAGAGACCCAGTACTTC. Translating it yields CASSRAAEEQETQYF.